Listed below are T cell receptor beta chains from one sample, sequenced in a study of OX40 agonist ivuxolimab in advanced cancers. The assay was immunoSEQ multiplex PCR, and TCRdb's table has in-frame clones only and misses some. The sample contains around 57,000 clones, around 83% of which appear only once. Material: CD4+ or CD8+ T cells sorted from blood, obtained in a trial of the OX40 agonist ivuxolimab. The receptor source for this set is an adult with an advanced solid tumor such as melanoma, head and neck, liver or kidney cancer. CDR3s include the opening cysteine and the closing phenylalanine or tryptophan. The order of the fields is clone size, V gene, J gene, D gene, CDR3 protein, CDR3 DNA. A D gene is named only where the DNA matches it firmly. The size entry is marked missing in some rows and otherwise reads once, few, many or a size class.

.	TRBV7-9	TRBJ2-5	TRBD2	CASSLPGLAGGPKETQYF	TGTGCCAGCAGCCTACCGGGACTAGCGGGGGGGCCGAAAGAGACCCAGTACTTC
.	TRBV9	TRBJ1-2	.	CASSQGYGYTF	TGTGCCAGCAGCCAAGGCTATGGCTACACCTTC
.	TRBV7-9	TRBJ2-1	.	CASSRESNEQFF	TGTGCCAGCAGTCGCGAAAGTAATGAGCAGTTCTTC
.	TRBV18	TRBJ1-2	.	CASSPMSDVSNYGYTF	TGTGCCAGCTCACCCATGTCGGACGTTTCTAACTATGGCTACACCTTC
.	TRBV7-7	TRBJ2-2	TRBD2	CASSPLAGSFTGELFF	TGTGCTAGCAGCCCCTTAGCGGGGTCTTTCACCGGGGAGCTGTTTTTT
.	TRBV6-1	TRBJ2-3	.	CASSDSGSLPTDTQYF	TGTGCCAGCAGTGACAGTGGGAGTCTCCCCACAGATACGCAGTATTTT
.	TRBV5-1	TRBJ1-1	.	CASSTDTGSEAFF	TGCGCCAGCAGCACTGACACAGGTTCTGAAGCTTTCTTT
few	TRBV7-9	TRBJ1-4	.	CASSPSRGVNEKLFF	TGTGCCAGCAGCCCCTCACGGGGGGTTAATGAAAAACTGTTTTTT
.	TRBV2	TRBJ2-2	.	CASRKLEGYTGELFF	TGTGCCAGCAGGAAGCTCGAAGGATACACCGGGGAGCTGTTTTTT
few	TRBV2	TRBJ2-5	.	CASGGGPQETQYF	TGTGCCAGTGGGGGGGGGCCTCAAGAGACCCAGTACTTC
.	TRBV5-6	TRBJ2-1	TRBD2	CASSLGLAGNIF	TGTGCCAGCAGCTTAGGACTAGCGGGGAATATCTTC
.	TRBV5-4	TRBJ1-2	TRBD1	CASSANDRGPGYTF	TGTGCCAGCAGCGCAAACGACAGGGGGCCTGGCTACACCTTC
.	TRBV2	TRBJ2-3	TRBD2	CASISGGISTDTQYF	TGTGCCAGCATTTCGGGGGGGATCAGCACAGATACGCAGTATTTT
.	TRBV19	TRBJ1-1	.	CASSITGGNTEAFF	TGTGCCAGTAGTATCACGGGGGGGAACACTGAAGCTTTCTTT
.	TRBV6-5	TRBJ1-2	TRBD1	CASSYGDRAYGYTF	TGTGCCAGCAGTTACGGGGACAGGGCCTATGGCTACACCTTC
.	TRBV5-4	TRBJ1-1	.	CASSLFKGANSEAFF	TGTGCCAGCAGCTTGTTTAAGGGTGCGAATTCTGAAGCTTTCTTT
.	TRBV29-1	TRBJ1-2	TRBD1	CSVRTGQGGYTF	TGCAGCGTAAGGACAGGGCAAGGAGGCTACACCTTC
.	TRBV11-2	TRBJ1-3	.	CASSSYGNTIYF	TGTGCCAGCAGCTCTTACGGAAACACCATATATTTT
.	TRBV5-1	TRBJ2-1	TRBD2	CASSAGTSGNEQFF	TGCGCCAGCAGCGCCGGGACTAGCGGTAATGAGCAGTTCTTC
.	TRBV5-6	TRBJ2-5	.	CASFAGMQETQYF	TGTGCCAGCTTCGCGGGAATGCAAGAGACCCAGTACTTC